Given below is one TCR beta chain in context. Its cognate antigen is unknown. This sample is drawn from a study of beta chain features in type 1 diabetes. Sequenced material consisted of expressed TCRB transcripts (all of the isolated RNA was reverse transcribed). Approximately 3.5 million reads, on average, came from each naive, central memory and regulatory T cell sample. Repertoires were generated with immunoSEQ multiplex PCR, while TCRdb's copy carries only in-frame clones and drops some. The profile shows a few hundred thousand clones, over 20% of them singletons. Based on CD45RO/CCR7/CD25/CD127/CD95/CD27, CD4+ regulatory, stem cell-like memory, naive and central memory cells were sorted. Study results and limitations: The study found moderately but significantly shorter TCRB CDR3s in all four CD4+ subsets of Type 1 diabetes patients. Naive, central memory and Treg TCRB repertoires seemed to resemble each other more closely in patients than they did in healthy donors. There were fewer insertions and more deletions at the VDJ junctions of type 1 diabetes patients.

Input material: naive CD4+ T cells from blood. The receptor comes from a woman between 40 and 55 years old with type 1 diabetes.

CDR3 sequence (DNA): TGTGCCAGCAGCTTAGTAGCGGTAGTTACTAGCGGGTTCACAGATACGCAGTATTTT. Translation gives CASSLVAVVTSGFTDTQYF. The chain recombines TRBV7-2 with TRBJ2-3, with TRBD2 matching 9 bases. The germline V gene has CDR1 SGHTA and CDR2 FQGNSA. Trimming removed 1 base from V and 2 bases from J; junction bases left unmatched: 13. The CDR3 consists of 19 residues.